What follows are 32 T cell receptor beta chains derived from one specimen sequenced in a study of T-cell reconstitution after alpha-beta-depleted transplantation in children. During its preparation, the TCRbeta library received unique molecular identifiers. TCRdb fed the PCR reads into MiXCR, producing one record per CDR3 protein. The sample yields 150,000 to 200,000 distinct CDR3 sequences, approximately 15% seen once. Material: PBMCs from the stem cell graft donor, obtained from the stem cell graft. These receptor sequences come from a human donor who donated a stem cell graft to a child with acute lymphoblastic leukemia.

The sample holds many counts of this clonotype. V and J are TRBV7-9 and TRBJ2-1, with 8 bases lining up with TRBD2. The CDR3 contains 15 residues. With 3 bases clipped from V and 5 bases from J, the junction kept 6 bases outside the gene matches. Germline V gives CDR1 SEHNR, CDR2 FQNEAQ (reference sequence). CDR3 amino acids: CASSLEREYNNEQFF. CDR3 in DNA: TGTGCCAGCAGCTTGGAGCGGGAGTATAACAATGAGCAGTTCTTC.

This clonotype was seen repeatedly, ten times or more. V is TRBV5-1 and J is TRBJ1-1; no clear D. Germline lookup yields CDR1 SGHRS and CDR2 YFSETQ. This CDR3 is 14 amino acids long. The V gene lost 0 bases and the J gene lost 1 base, with 7 bases spanning the gap. The CDR3 loop reads CASSLAVGNTEAFF. In DNA, the CDR3 is TGCGCCAGCAGCTTGGCGGTAGGGAACACTGAAGCTTTCTTT.

This clonotype was recorded many times. This rearrangement joins TRBV7-2 to TRBJ1-1, with D tentatively TRBD1 (6 bases). This CDR3 region has 16 residues. Germline CDR1 SGHTA, CDR2 FQGNSA. Trimming removed 2 bases at V and 6 bases at J, with 19 bases between. The CDR3: CASSLSGAGNKAEAFF. The CDR3 DNA sequence: TGTGCCAGCAGCTTATCGGGGGCAGGGAACAAGGCTGAAGCTTTCTTT.

This clonotype was counted at least ten times. This rearrangement joins TRBV12-3 or TRBV12-4 to TRBJ1-2; TRBD1 is a possible D gene (5 bases). The CDR3 sequence is 13 residues long. V dropped 7 bases and J dropped 3 bases, with 12 bases sitting between them. The CDR3 DNA is TGTGCCAGCACCTCTCTCAGGGACTATGGCTACACCTTC. Translation gives CASTSLRDYGYTF.

In its sample, this clonotype was seen many times. The chain recombines TRBV25-1 with TRBJ2-7, with 14 bases matching TRBD2. The CDR3 runs to 17 residues. Germline loops: CDR1 MGHDK, CDR2 SYGVNS. V dropped 0 bases and J dropped 3; count of bases not matched to a gene: 4. The CDR3 loop is CASSEYFGTSGSYEQYF. CDR3 coding DNA: TGTGCCAGCAGTGAATATTTTGGGACTAGCGGGAGCTACGAGCAGTACTTC.

This clonotype appeared a few times. The rearrangement links TRBV6-1 to TRBJ1-2; a weak D match, TRBD1 (6 bases). The CDR3 totals 17 residues. Germline V gene data show CDR1 as MNHNS and CDR2 as SASEGT. V lost 1 base, J lost 5 bases, and 20 bases lay in between. The CDR3 spells CASSEEGGRKIPYGYTF. As DNA, the CDR3 is TGTGCCAGCAGTGAAGAGGGGGGGCGCAAAATACCTTATGGCTACACCTTC.

CDR3 nucleotides: TGCAGCGTTGATGGGACTAGCGGTTCCTACGAGCAGTACTTC. It translates to CSVDGTSGSYEQYF. The chain joins TRBV29-1 to TRBJ2-7; TRBD2 agrees at 11 bases. The trim removed 3 bases at V and 1 base at J, leaving 2 bases unmatched. Germline V gene sequence: CDR1 SQVTM, CDR2 ANQGSEA. This CDR3 region has 14 residues.

There are many counts of this clonotype. The chain carries TRBV12-3 or TRBV12-4 and TRBJ2-2, with 9 bases lining up with TRBD2. The CDR3 runs to 15 residues. V lost 2 bases and J lost 10; bases outside the gene matches: 8. CDR3 loop: CASSLWREGREELFF. CDR3 in DNA: TGTGCCAGCAGTTTATGGCGGGAGGGCCGCGAGGAGCTGTTTTTT.

Turning to this clonotype: A much larger clone lies a single base off, so this may be a read error. J is TRBJ2-2 and V is TRBV7-8, with D tentatively TRBD1 or TRBD2 (5 bases each). The CDR3 is 15 amino acids. V was cut by 0 bases and J by 9 bases, with 14 bases left in between. Germline V gives CDR1 SGHVS, CDR2 FQNEAQ. The CDR3 is CASSLAGEWTWELFF. CDR3 sequence (DNA): TGTGCCAGCAGCTTAGCGGGGGAATGGACCTGGGAGCTGTTTTTT.

The V call is TRBV19, the J call TRBJ1-5; a possible D gene is TRBD1 (5 bases). This CDR3 has 15 amino acids. Looked up from germline, CDR1 is LNHDA and CDR2 is SQIVND (reference sequence). V was cut by 3 bases and J by 2 bases, with 11 bases left in between. For the CDR3, the DNA is TGTGCCAGTAGTATGTTAGGGACGGGCAATCAGCCCCAGCATTTT. As protein: CASSMLGTGNQPQHF. Looking up the rest from reference TRBV19 and TRBJ1-5 gives the full variable domain: DGGITQSPKYLFRKEGQNVTLSCEQNLNHDAMYWYRQDPGQGLRLIYYSQIVNDFQKGDIAEGYSVSREKKESFPLTVTSAQKNPTAFYLCASSMLGTGNQPQHFGDGTRLSIL.

This clonotype was found many times. The chain has TRBV12-3 or TRBV12-4 and TRBJ2-1; D is possibly TRBD1 (6 bases). CDR3 length: 13 amino acids. Trimming shortened V by 1 base and J by 7 bases, and 8 bases separated the two germline ends. CDR3 nucleotides: TGTGCCAGCAGTTTAGACAGGGTGAATGAGCAGTTCTTC. Translated: CASSLDRVNEQFF.

V gene TRBV4-1 combines with J gene TRBJ2-1, with 9 positions matching TRBD2. This CDR3 contains 15 residues. The V segment lost 1 base and the J segment 6 bases; nucleotides outside the gene matches: 4. Per germline, CDR1 MGHRA and CDR2 YSYEKL. CDR3 bases: TGCGCCAGCAGCCAAGTAGCGGGAGCGGCCAATGAGCAGTTCTTC. Residues: CASSQVAGAANEQFF.

Many counts were recorded for this clonotype. The V call is TRBV9, the J call TRBJ2-4, with a tentative D call TRBD2 (6 bases). Per germline, CDR1 SGDLS and CDR2 YYNGEE. This CDR3 comprises 14 residues. The V gene lost 0 bases and the J gene lost 7 bases, with 11 bases spanning the gap. CDR3 DNA: TGTGCCAGCAGCGTAGGGGGAGGTGGCAACATTCAGTACTTC. This sequence encodes CASSVGGGGNIQYF. Complete variable domain (other parts from reference TRBV9 and TRBJ2-4): DSGVTQTPKHLITATGQRVTLRCSPRSGDLSVYWYQQSLDQGLQFLIQYYNGEERAKGNILERFSAQQFPDLHSELNLSSLELGDSALYFCASSVGGGGNIQYFGAGTRLSVL.

This clonotype came up many times. This chain uses TRBV28 with TRBJ2-7; 7 nucleotides match TRBD2. Germline V gives CDR1 MDHEN, CDR2 SYDVKM. CDR3 length equals 17 residues. Unmatched junction bases numbered 12, after V lost 2 bases and J lost 2 bases. The CDR3 bases are TGTGCCAGCAGTTTAGCCCTGGGGGGGGAGGACCCCTACGAGCAGTACTTC. Protein product: CASSLALGGEDPYEQYF.

This clonotype occurred many times. The chain links TRBV12-3 or TRBV12-4 to TRBJ1-1; 9 nucleotides match TRBD1. V shed 5 bases, J shed 5 bases, and the junction held 6 bases outside the gene matches. The CDR3 is made up of 14 amino acids. The CDR3 DNA reads TGTGCCAGCAGTCTTACCGGGACAGGGACTGAAGCTTTCTTT. Protein sequence: CASSLTGTGTEAFF.

This clonotype has ten or more counts. The DNA of the CDR3 is TGTGCCAGCAGCTTAGGGTTAGCGGTCCCCAATGAGCAGTTCTTC. The encoded protein is CASSLGLAVPNEQFF. The chain recombines TRBV11-2 with TRBJ2-1, with a weak D call TRBD2 (6 bases). The V gene's germline CDR1 is SGHAT and CDR2 FQNNGV. The CDR3 is 15 amino acids. Trimming removed 1 base at V and 6 bases at J, with 13 bases between.

This clonotype was counted at least ten times. The chain employs TRBV5-1 and TRBJ2-3; TRBD2 agrees at 10 bases. Trimming at V came to 4 bases and at J to 2 bases, leaving 4 bases not matched to a gene. The CDR3 has 15 residues. Germline V gives CDR1 SGHRS, CDR2 YFSETQ. The CDR3 loop is CASSTGTSDTDTQYF. The CDR3 coding sequence is TGCGCCAGCAGCACCGGGACTAGCGACACAGATACGCAGTATTTT.

This clonotype came up once. Just one base apart from a much larger clone, this may be a read error. The rearrangement uses TRBV3-1 and TRBJ1-1, with D tentatively TRBD1 (5 bases). The V and J ends lost 4 bases and 7 bases respectively, with 16 bases between them. Per the germline V gene, CDR1 is LGHDT and CDR2 is YNNKEL (reference sequence). This CDR3 is built from 14 residues. CDR3 sequence: CASSLGRYGGEAFF. In DNA form, the CDR3 reads TGTGCCAGCAGCCTGGGGCGGTATGGAGGTGAAGCTTTCTTT.

This clonotype was counted ten times or more. One end of the junction varies from germline; a read error may be responsible. The chain uses TRBV12-3 or TRBV12-4 and TRBJ2-3; D uncertain. There are 14 residues in the CDR3. CDR3 protein: CASSLAASTDAQYF. DNA for the CDR3: TGTGCCAGCAGTTTAGCTGCGAGCACAGATGCGCAGTATTTT.

The rearrangement links TRBV12-3 or TRBV12-4 to TRBJ2-1; TRBD2 matches 9 bases. CDR3 length: 14 amino acids. With V trimmed by 10 bases and J by 0 bases, 4 bases remained unmatched. In DNA, the CDR3 is TGTGCCACCACAGCGGGAGGCTCCTACAATGAGCAGTTCTTC. Its protein product is CATTAGGSYNEQFF.

In the case of this clonotype: Being one base from a much bigger clone, this may be a read error. The V gene is TRBV7-9, the J gene TRBJ1-2, with D possibly being TRBD1 (6 bases). CDR1 SEHNR and CDR2 FQNEAQ come from the germline V gene (reference sequence). The CDR3 is 16 amino acids. CDR3 bases: TGTGCCAGCAGCAGCTCCGGGACACAACTTCGGGGCGGCTACCCCTTC. As protein: CASSSSGTQLRGGYPF.

The chain links TRBV29-1 to TRBJ1-2; 8 bases are a match to TRBD1. This CDR3 has 14 residues. V lost 5 bases, J lost 6 bases, and 11 bases stayed unmatched. Germline V lookup: CDR1 SQVTM, CDR2 ANQGSEA. For the CDR3, the DNA is TGCAGCGTTATAGGAGTTCAGGGGGCGGATGGCTACACCTTC. Translating it yields CSVIGVQGADGYTF.

Only a few counts were recorded for this clonotype. The DNA for the CDR3 is TGCGCCAGCAGCTTGGCCGGGACTAGCGGAGAGCAGTACTTC. Translated, it gives CASSLAGTSGEQYF. V is TRBV5-1 and J is TRBJ2-7; 11 bases align to TRBD2. This CDR3 spans 14 amino acids. The germline gives CDR1 SGHRS, CDR2 YFSETQ. The ends lost 0 bases at V and 7 bases at J; junction bases unmatched: 3.

As for this clonotype: A much larger clone sits a single nucleotide away, making a read error possible. The rearrangement uses TRBV15 and TRBJ1-1; unclear D gene. This CDR3 has 15 residues. Per the germline V gene, CDR1 is LNHNV and CDR2 is YYDKDF (reference sequence). Trimming cost V 3 bases and J 6 bases, with 17 bases left between them. CDR3 loop: CATSRYSWWRSEAFF. The DNA of the CDR3 is TGTGCCACCAGCAGGTATTCTTGGTGGAGGTCTGAAGCTTTCTTT.

The chain employs TRBV20-1 and TRBJ1-5, with TRBD1 matching over 8 bases. Germline CDR1 and CDR2: DFQATT and SNEGSKA (reference sequence). The V and J ends lost 3 bases and 2 bases, in that order; junction bases with no gene match: 3. CDR3 length: 14 residues. The chain's CDR3 is CSARPDRGNQPQHF. The CDR3 DNA is TGCAGTGCTAGGCCGGACAGGGGCAATCAGCCCCAGCATTTT.

This clonotype was seen ten or more times. This chain links TRBV29-1 with TRBJ1-1; weak D call: TRBD1 (6 bases). This CDR3 has 14 residues. Germline V lookup: CDR1 SQVTM, CDR2 ANQGSEA. Trimming removed 7 bases at V and 5 bases at J, with 20 bases between. The CDR3 here is CSAHWAGAGTEAFF. The CDR3 DNA reads as TGCAGCGCCCACTGGGCAGGGGCGGGAACTGAAGCTTTCTTT.

The chain has TRBV20-1 and TRBJ2-5, with D maybe TRBD1 (6 bases). Trimming pared 4 bases from V and 4 bases from J, leaving 16 bases between. The germline V gene encodes CDR1 DFQATT and CDR2 SNEGSKA (reference sequence). The CDR3 covers 14 residues. The CDR3 loop reads CSANRDSGLETQYF. The DNA of the CDR3 is TGCAGTGCTAACAGGGATAGTGGGTTAGAGACCCAGTACTTC.

This clonotype was detected ten times or more. The genes are TRBV5-1 and TRBJ1-1; TRBD1 might be the D (5 bases). The CDR3 totals 16 residues. V lost 6 bases and J lost 2, with 20 bases in between. CDR1 and CDR2 (germline): SGHRS, YFSETQ. CDR3 sequence: CASTAEPGPTNTEAFF. In DNA, the CDR3 is TGCGCCAGCACCGCGGAACCGGGACCGACTAACACTGAAGCTTTCTTT.

This clonotype appeared many times. The chain combines TRBV10-3 with TRBJ2-7; 8 bases are shared with TRBD2. The CDR3 runs 14 residues. Per germline, CDR1 ENHRY and CDR2 SYGVKD. The trim removed 3 bases at V and 6 bases at J, leaving 7 bases unmatched. The CDR3 coding sequence is TGTGCCATCAGTGACTTGGCTAGCGGGCGCGAGCAGTACTTC. It yields the protein CAISDLASGREQYF.

This clonotype was detected ten times or more. The J gene is TRBJ1-1, the V gene TRBV5-5; 8 nucleotides match TRBD1. V shed 4 bases, J shed 7 bases, and the junction held 9 bases outside the gene matches. The CDR3 covers 14 residues. The germline CDR1 and CDR2 sequences are SGHKS and YYEKEE (reference sequence). The CDR3 DNA reads as TGTGCCAGCAGCCCTTGGACAGGGCAGGGTGAAGCTTTCTTT. It is translated as CASSPWTGQGEAFF.

There are many counts of this clonotype. The V gene is TRBV5-5, the J gene TRBJ1-1, with D hard to call. Germline V gene sequence: CDR1 SGHKS, CDR2 YYEKEE (reference sequence). The CDR3 is 15 residues long. V lost 4 bases and J 6 bases, leaving 19 bases between the germline ends. The CDR3 spells CASSRGPSSQSEAFF. The CDR3 region has the DNA TGTGCCAGCAGCCGCGGACCATCTTCTCAGTCTGAAGCTTTCTTT.

This clonotype was observed at least ten times. The chain links TRBV10-2 to TRBJ2-1, with 12 bases identical to TRBD1. Per germline, CDR1 WSHSY and CDR2 SAAADI. The CDR3 totals 13 residues. Trimming cost V 7 bases and J 9 bases; bases outside gene matches: 4. The CDR3: CASTGDRGLEQFF. In DNA form, the CDR3 reads TGCGCCAGCACCGGGGACAGGGGGCTTGAGCAGTTCTTC.